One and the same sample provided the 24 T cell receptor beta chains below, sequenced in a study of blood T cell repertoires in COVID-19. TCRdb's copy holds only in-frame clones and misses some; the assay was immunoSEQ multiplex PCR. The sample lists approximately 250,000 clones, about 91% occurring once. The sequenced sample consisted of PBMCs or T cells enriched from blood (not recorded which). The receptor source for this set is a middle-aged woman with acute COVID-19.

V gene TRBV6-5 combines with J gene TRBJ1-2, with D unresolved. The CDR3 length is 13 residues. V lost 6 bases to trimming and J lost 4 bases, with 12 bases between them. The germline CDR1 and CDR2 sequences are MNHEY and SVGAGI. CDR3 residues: CASSLGESYGYTF. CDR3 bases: TGTGCCAGCAGCCTCGGGGAATCCTATGGCTACACCTTC.

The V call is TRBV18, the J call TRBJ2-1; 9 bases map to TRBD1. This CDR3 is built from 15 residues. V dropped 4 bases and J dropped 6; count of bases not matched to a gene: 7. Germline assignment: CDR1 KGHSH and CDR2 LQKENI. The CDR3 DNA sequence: TGTGCCAGCTCACTTGATCCGGGACAGGGCAATGAGCAGTTCTTC. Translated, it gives CASSLDPGQGNEQFF.

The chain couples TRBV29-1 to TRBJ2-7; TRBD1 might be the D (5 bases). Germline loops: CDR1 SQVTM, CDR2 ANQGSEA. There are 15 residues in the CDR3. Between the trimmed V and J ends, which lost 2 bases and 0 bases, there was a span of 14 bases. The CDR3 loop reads CSVEFVERGSYEQYF. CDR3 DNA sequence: TGCAGCGTTGAATTTGTGGAAAGGGGCTCCTACGAGCAGTACTTC.

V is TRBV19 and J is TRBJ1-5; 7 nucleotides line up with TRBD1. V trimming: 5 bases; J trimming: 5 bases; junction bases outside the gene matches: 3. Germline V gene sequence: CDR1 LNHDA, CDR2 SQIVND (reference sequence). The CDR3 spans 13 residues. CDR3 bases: TGTGCCAGTAGTGTAACAGGGGATCAGCCCCAGCATTTT. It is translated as CASSVTGDQPQHF.

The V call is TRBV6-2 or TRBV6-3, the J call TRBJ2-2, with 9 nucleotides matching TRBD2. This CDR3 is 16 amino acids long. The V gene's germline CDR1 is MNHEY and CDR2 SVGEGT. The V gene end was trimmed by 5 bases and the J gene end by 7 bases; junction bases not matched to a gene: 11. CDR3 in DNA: TGTGCCAGCAGTCCCCAAAGGACTAGCGCGGTCGGGGAGCTGTTTTTT. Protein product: CASSPQRTSAVGELFF.

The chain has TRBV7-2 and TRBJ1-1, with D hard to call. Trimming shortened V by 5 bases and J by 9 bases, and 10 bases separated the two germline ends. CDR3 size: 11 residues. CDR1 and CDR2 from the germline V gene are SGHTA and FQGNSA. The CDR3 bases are TGTGCCAGCAGCCGCCTAATTAAAGCTTTCTTT. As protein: CASSRLIKAFF.

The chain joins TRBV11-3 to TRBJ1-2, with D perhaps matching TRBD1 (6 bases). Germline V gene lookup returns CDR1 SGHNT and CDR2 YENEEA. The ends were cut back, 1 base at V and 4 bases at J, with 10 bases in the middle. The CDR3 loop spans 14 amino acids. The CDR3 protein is CASSLGSGAYGYTF. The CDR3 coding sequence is TGTGCCAGCAGCTTAGGCTCAGGGGCCTATGGCTACACCTTC. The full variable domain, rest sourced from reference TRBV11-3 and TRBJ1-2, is EAGVVQSPRYKIIEKKQPVAFWCNPISGHNTLYWYLQNLGQGPELLIRYENEEAVDDSQLPKDRFSAERLKGVDSTLKIQPAELGDSAVYLCASSLGSGAYGYTFGSGTRLTVV.

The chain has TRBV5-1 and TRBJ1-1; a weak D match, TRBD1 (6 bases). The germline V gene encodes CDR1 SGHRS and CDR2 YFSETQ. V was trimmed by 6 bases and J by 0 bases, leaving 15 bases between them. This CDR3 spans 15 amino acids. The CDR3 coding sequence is TGCGCCAGCACAAAAACAGGGACCATGAACACTGAAGCTTTCTTT. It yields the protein CASTKTGTMNTEAFF.

CDR3 region: CASKTANTEAFF. CDR3 coding DNA: TGTGCCAGCAAAACAGCGAACACTGAAGCTTTCTTT. The chain joins TRBV28 to TRBJ1-1; D remains ambiguous. V lost 7 bases to trimming and J lost 1 base, with 7 bases between them. Looked up from germline, CDR1 is MDHEN and CDR2 is SYDVKM. CDR3 size: 12 residues.

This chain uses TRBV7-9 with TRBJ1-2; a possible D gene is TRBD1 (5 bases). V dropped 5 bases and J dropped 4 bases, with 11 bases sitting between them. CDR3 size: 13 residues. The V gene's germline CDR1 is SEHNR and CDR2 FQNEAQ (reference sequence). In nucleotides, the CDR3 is TGTGCCAGCAGCCCTTCGACAGTCTATGGCTACACCTTC. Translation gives CASSPSTVYGYTF.

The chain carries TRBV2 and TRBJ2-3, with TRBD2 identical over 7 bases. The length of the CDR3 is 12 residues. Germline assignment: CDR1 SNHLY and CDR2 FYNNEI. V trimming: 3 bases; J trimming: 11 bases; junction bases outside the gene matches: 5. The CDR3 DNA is TGTGCCAGCAGTGAGTTTAGCGGGTTGCAGTATTTT. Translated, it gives CASSEFSGLQYF. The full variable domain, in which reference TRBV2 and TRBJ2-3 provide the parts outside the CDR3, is EPEVTQTPSHQVTQMGQEVILRCVPISNHLYFYWYRQILGQKVEFLVSFYNNEISEKSEIFDDQFSVERPDGSNFTLKIRSTKLEDSAMYFCASSEFSGLQYFGPGTRLTVL.

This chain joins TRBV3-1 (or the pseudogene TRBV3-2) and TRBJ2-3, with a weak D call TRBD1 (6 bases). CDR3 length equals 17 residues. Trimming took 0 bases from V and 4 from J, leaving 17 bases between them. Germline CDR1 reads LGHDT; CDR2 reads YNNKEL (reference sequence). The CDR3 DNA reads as TGTGCCAGCAGCCAAGATTGGACAGAGGCGGTATCAGATACGCAGTATTTT. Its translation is CASSQDWTEAVSDTQYF.

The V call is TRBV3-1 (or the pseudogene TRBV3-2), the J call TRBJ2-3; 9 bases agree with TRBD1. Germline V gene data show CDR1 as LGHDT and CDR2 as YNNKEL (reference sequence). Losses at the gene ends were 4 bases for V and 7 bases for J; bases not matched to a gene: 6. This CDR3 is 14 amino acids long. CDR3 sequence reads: CASSRGTGRYTQYF. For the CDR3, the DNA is TGTGCCAGCAGCCGGGGGACAGGGAGGTATACGCAGTATTTT.

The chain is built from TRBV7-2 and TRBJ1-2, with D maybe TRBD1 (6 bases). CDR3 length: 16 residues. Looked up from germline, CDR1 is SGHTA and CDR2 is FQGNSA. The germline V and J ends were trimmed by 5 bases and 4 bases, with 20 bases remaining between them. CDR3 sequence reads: CASSKPLDSLRYGYTF. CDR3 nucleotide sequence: TGTGCCAGCAGCAAACCCCTGGACAGTCTACGCTATGGCTACACCTTC.

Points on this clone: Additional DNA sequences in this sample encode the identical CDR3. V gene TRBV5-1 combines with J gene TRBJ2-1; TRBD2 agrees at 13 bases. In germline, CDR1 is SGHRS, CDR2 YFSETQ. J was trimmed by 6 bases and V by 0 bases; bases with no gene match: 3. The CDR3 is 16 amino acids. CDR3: CASSLELAGGGNEQFF. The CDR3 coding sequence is TGCGCCAGCAGCTTGGAACTAGCGGGAGGGGGCAATGAGCAGTTCTTC.

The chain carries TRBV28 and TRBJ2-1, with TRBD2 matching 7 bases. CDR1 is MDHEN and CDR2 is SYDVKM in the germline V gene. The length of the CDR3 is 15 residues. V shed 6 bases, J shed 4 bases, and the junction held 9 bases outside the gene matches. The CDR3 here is CASSRGAGAYNEQFF. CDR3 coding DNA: TGTGCCAGCAGCCGCGGGGCGGGAGCGTACAATGAGCAGTTCTTC.

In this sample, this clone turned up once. CDR3 amino acids: CASSFMGGGDTQYF. In DNA, the CDR3 is TGTGCCAGCAGTTTCATGGGAGGAGGAGATACGCAGTATTTT. This rearrangement joins TRBV28 to TRBJ2-3; perhaps TRBD2 as D (6 bases). CDR1 is MDHEN, CDR2 SYDVKM, per germline. Trimming took 3 bases from V and 5 from J, leaving 12 bases between them. The CDR3 loop spans 14 amino acids.

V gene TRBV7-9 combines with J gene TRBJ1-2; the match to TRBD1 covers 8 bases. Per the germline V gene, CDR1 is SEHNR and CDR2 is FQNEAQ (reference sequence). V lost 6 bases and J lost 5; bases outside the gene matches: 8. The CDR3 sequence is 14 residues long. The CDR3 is CASRTSGGAYGYTF. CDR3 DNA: TGTGCCAGCAGAACCTCAGGGGGCGCGTATGGCTACACCTTC.

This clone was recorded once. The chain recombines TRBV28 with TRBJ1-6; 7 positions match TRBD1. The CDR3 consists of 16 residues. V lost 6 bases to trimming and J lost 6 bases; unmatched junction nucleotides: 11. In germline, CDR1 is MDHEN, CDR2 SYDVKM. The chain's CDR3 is CASSLTSTGFNSPLHF. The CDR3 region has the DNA TGTGCCAGCAGCCTGACCTCGACAGGGTTTAATTCACCCCTCCACTTT.

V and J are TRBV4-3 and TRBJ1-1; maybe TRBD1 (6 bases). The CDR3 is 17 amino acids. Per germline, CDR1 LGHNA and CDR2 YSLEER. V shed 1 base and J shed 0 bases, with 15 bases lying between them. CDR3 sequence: CASSQGIFRGMNTEAFF. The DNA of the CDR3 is TGCGCCAGCAGCCAAGGGATTTTCAGGGGCATGAACACTGAAGCTTTCTTT.

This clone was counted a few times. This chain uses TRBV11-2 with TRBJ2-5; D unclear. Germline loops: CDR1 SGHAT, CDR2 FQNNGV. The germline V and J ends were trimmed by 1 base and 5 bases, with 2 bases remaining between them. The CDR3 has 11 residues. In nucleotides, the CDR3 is TGTGCCAGCAGCTTAGCGGAGACCCAGTACTTC. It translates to CASSLAETQYF. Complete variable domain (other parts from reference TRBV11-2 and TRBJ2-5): EAGVAQSPRYKIIEKRQSVAFWCNPISGHATLYWYQQILGQGPKLLIQFQNNGVVDDSQLPKDRFSAERLKGVDSTLKIQPAKLEDSAVYLCASSLAETQYFGPGTRLLVL.

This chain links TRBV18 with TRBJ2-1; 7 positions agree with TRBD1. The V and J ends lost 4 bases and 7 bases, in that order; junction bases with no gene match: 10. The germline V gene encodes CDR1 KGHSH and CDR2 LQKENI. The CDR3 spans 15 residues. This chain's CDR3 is CASSHRDRVRNEQFF. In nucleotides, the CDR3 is TGTGCCAGCTCACACAGAGACAGGGTGAGAAATGAGCAGTTCTTC.

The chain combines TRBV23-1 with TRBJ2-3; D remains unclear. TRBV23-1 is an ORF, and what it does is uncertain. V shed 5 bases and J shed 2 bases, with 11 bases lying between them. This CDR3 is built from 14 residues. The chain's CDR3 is CASSWKNYTDTQYF. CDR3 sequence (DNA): TGCGCCAGCAGTTGGAAAAACTACACAGATACGCAGTATTTT.

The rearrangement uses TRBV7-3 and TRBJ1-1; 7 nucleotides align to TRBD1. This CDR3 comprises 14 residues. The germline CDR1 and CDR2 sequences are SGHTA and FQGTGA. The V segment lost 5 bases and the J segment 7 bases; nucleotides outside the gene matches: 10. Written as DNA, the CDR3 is TGTGCCAGCAGCCCCCAAGGACAGGCCAGTGAAGCTTTCTTT. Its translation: CASSPQGQASEAFF.